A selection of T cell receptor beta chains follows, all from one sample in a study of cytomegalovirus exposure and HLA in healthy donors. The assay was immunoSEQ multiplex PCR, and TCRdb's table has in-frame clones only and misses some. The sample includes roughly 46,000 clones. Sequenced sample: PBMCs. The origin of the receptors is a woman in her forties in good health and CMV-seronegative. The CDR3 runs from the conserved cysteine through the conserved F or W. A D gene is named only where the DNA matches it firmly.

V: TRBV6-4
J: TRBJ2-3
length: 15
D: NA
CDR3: CASSDGAGGTDTQYF
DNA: TGTGCCAGCAGTGACGGAGCAGGGGGGACAGATACGCAGTATTTT

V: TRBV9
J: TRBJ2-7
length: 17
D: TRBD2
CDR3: CASSVGRGSKDIYEQYF
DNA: TGTGCCAGCAGCGTAGGGCGCGGGAGTAAAGACATCTACGAGCAGTACTTC

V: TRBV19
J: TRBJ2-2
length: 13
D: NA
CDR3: CASAPGNTGELFF
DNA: TGTGCCAGCGCGCCGGGGAACACCGGGGAGCTGTTTTTT

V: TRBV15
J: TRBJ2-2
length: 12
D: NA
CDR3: CATSSPPGELFF
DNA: TGTGCCACCAGCAGCCCTCCCGGGGAGCTGTTTTTT

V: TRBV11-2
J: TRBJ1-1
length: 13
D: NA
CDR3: CASSGDRNTEDFF
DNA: TGTGCCAGCAGCGGTGACAGGAACACTGAAGATTTCTTT

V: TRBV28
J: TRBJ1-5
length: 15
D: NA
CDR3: CASSRGGALNQPQHF
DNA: TGTGCCAGCAGCCGAGGGGGGGCCCTTAATCAGCCCCAGCATTTT

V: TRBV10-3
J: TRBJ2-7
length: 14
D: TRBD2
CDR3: CAISETSGNYEQYF
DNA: TGTGCCATCAGTGAGACTAGCGGGAACTACGAGCAGTACTTC

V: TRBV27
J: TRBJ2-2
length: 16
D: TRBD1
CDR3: CASRTTGGRGTGELFF
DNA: TGTGCCAGCAGGACGACAGGGGGTAGGGGCACCGGGGAGCTGTTTTTT

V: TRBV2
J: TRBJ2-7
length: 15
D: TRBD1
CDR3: CASSARTGKTYEQYF
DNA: TGTGCCAGCAGTGCTCGGACAGGGAAAACCTACGAGCAGTACTTC

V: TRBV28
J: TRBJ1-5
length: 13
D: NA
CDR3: CASSFQSNQPQHF
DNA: TGTGCCAGCAGTTTTCAGAGCAATCAGCCCCAGCATTTT

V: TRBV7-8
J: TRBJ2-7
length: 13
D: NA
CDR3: CASSPGLVYEQYF
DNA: TGTGCCAGCAGCCCCGGTCTCGTCTACGAGCAGTACTTC

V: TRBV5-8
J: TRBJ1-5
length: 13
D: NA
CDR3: CASSLAGGQPQHF
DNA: TGTGCCAGCAGCTTGGCCGGTGGTCAGCCCCAGCATTTT

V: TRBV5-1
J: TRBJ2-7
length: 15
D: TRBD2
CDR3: CASSFSSGLSYEQYF
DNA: TGCGCCAGCAGCTTTTCTAGCGGGCTTTCCTACGAGCAGTACTTC

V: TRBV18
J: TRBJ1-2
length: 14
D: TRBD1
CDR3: CASSPGQESYGYTF
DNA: TGTGCCAGCTCACCGGGACAGGAGAGCTATGGCTACACCTTC

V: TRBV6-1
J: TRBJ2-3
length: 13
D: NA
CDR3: CASSIGVKDTQYF
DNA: TGTGCCAGCAGCATCGGAGTTAAAGATACGCAGTATTTT

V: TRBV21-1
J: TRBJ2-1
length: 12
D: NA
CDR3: CASIGRDGEQFF
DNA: TGTGCCAGCATAGGGCGGGACGGTGAGCAGTTCTTC

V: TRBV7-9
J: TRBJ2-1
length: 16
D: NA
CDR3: CASSLVEVAALDEQFF
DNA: TGTGCCAGCAGCTTAGTAGAGGTAGCAGCCTTGGATGAGCAGTTCTTC

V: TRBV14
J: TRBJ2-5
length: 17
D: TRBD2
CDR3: CASSPGTSGSVIETQYF
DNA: TGTGCCAGCAGCCCAGGGACTAGCGGGAGTGTTATTGAGACCCAGTACTTC

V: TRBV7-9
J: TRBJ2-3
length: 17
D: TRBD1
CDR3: CASSQSGTGGLVDTQYF
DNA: TGTGCCAGCAGCCAATCCGGGACAGGGGGCTTGGTAGATACGCAGTATTTT

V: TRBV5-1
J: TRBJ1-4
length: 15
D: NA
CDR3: CASSVQGQPNEKLFF
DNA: TGCGCCAGCAGCGTGCAGGGGCAGCCTAATGAAAAACTGTTTTTT

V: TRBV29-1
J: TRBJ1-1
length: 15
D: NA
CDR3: CSVEFGTLMNTEAFF
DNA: TGCAGCGTTGAGTTCGGGACACTCATGAACACTGAAGCTTTCTTT

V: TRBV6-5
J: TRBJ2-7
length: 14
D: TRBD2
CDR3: CASIRTSGIGEQYF
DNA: TGTGCCAGCATTCGGACTAGCGGGATTGGGGAGCAGTACTTC

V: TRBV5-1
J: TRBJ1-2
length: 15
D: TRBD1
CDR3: CASSFSGTAIDDYTF
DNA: TGCGCCAGCAGCTTCTCCGGGACAGCCATCGATGACTACACCTTC

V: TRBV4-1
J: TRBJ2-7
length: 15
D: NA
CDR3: CASSQEWTGSYEQYF
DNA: TGCGCCAGCAGCCAAGAATGGACGGGGTCCTACGAGCAGTACTTC

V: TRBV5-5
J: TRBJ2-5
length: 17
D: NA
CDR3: CASSLSAGPRPRETQYF
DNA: TGTGCCAGCAGCTTGTCCGCAGGCCCCAGGCCCCGGGAGACCCAGTACTTC

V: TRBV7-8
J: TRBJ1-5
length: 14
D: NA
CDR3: CASAGHKGVQPQHF
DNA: TGTGCCAGCGCCGGACATAAGGGGGTTCAGCCCCAGCATTTT

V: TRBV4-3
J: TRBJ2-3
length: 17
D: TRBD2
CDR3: CASSQDGTSGRIDTQYF
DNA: TGCGCCAGCAGCCAAGACGGAACTAGCGGGAGAATAGATACGCAGTATTTT

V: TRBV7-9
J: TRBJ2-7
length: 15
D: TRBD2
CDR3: CASSPGTSGSYEQYF
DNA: TGTGCCAGCAGCCCAGGGACTAGCGGGAGCTACGAGCAGTACTTC

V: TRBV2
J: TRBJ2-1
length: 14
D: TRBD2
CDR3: CASAGTISYNEQFF
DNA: TGTGCCAGCGCCGGGACTATATCATACAATGAGCAGTTCTTC

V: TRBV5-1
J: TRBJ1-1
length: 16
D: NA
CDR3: CASSLGRTGKNTEAFF
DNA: TGCGCCAGCAGCTTGGGGCGGACTGGAAAGAACACTGAAGCTTTCTTT

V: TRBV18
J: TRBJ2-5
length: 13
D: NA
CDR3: CASFRGRGETQYF
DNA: TGTGCCAGCTTCCGAGGACGGGGGGAGACCCAGTACTTC

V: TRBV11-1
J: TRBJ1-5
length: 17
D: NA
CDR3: CASSPRGGGWGNQPQHF
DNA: TGTGCCAGCAGCCCCCGGGGTGGAGGCTGGGGCAATCAGCCCCAGCATTTT

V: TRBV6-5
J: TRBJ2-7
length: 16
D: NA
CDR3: CASSYSSGVPISEQYF
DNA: TGTGCCAGCAGTTACTCCTCAGGGGTCCCCATCTCCGAGCAGTACTTC

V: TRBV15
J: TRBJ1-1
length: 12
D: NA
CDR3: CATSRDRGRAFF
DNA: TGTGCCACCAGCAGAGATCGGGGGAGAGCTTTCTTT

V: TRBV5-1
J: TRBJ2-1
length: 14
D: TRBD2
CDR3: CASSFGTSVNEQFF
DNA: TGCGCCAGCAGTTTCGGGACTAGCGTAAATGAGCAGTTCTTC

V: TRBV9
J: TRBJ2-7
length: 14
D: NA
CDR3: CASSVGGGTYEQYF
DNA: TGTGCCAGCAGCGTTGGAGGGGGCACCTACGAGCAGTACTTC

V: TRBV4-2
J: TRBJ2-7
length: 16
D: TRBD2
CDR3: CASSRDLAGGTYEQYF
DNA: TGTGCCAGCAGCCGGGATCTAGCGGGGGGAACCTACGAGCAGTACTTC

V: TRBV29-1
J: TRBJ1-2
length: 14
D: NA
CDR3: CSVEGQLFNYGYTF
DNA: TGCAGCGTTGAAGGACAGCTTTTTAACTATGGCTACACCTTC

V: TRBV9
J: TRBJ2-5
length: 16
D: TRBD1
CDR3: CASSVAGQGTQETQYF
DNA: TGTGCCAGCAGCGTAGCGGGACAGGGGACCCAAGAGACCCAGTACTTC

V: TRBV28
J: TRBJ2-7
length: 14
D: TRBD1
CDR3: CASSLPGQGYEQYF
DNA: TGTGCCAGCAGTTTACCTGGACAGGGCTACGAGCAGTACTTC

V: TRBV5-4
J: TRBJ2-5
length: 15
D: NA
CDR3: CASSRSGGPQETQYF
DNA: TGTGCCAGCAGCCGGTCCGGCGGGCCTCAAGAGACCCAGTACTTC

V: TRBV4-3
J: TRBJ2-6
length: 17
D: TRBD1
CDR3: CASSHHGDRSGANVLTF
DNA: TGCGCCAGCAGCCACCATGGGGACAGATCTGGGGCCAACGTCCTGACTTTC

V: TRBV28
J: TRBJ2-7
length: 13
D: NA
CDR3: CASAFIQGGEQYF
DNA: TGTGCCAGCGCCTTCATCCAGGGAGGAGAGCAGTACTTC

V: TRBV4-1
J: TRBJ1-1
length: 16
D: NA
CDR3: CASSQEPGQGLRGAFF
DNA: TGCGCCAGCAGCCAAGAGCCGGGTCAGGGGCTCCGGGGAGCTTTCTTT

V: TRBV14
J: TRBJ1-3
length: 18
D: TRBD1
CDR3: CASSQDMGQAFSGNTIYF
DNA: TGTGCCAGCAGCCAAGATATGGGACAGGCCTTCTCTGGAAACACCATATATTTT

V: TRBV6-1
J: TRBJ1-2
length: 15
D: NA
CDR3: CASSEVWGGDYGYTF
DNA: TGTGCCAGCAGTGAAGTTTGGGGGGGCGACTATGGCTACACCTTC

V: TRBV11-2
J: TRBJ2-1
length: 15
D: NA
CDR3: CASSRGGSSYNEQFF
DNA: TGTGCCAGCAGCAGGGGTGGCAGCTCCTACAATGAGCAGTTCTTC

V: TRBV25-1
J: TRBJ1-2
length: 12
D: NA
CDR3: CASSDSYYGYTF
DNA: TGTGCCAGCAGTGACAGTTACTATGGCTACACCTTC

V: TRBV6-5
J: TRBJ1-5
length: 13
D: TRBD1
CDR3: CASSYRLGGPQHF
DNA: TGTGCCAGCAGTTATAGATTAGGGGGCCCCCAGCATTTT

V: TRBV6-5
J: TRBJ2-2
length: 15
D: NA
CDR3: CASSRQQQNTGELFF
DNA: TGTGCCAGCAGTAGACAGCAGCAGAACACCGGGGAGCTGTTTTTT

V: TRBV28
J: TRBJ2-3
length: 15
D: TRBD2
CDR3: CASTKPKGGMDTQYF
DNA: TGTGCCAGCACCAAGCCGAAGGGAGGGATGGATACGCAGTATTTT

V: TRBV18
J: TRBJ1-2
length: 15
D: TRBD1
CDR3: CASSTPGGPFGGYTF
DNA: TGTGCCAGCTCAACCCCAGGGGGACCATTTGGTGGCTACACCTTC

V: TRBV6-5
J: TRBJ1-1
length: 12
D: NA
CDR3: CASRRGNTEAFF
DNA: TGTGCCAGCCGACGGGGGAACACTGAAGCTTTCTTT

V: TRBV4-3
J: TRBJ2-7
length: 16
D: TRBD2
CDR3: CASSQVRAGGPHEQYF
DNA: TGCGCCAGCAGCCAAGTCCGAGCGGGAGGGCCGCACGAGCAGTACTTC

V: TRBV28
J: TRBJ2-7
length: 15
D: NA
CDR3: CASSSPVVKSYEQYF
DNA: TGTGCCAGCAGCTCCCCGGTGGTTAAATCCTACGAGCAGTACTTC

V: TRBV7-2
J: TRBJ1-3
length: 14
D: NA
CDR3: CASSPLPMGNTIYF
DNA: TGTGCCAGCAGCCCCCTCCCTATGGGAAACACCATATATTTT

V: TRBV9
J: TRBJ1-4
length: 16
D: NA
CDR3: CASSVGLGRGEEKLFF
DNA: TGTGCCAGCAGCGTAGGACTGGGCAGGGGCGAAGAAAAACTGTTTTTT

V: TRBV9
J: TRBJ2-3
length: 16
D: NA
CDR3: CASSKGRGLSTDTQYF
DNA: TGTGCCAGCAGCAAAGGAAGGGGCTTAAGCACAGATACGCAGTATTTT